This entry lists 5 T cell receptor beta chains sequenced from one sample in a study of identical twins. MiXCR, applied by TCRdb to the 5' RACE reads, yields one record per CDR3 protein. The sample carries about 200,000 distinct CDR3 sequences, roughly a tenth recorded once. Sequencing used memory (CD45RO+) T cells sorted from blood. The source of these receptors is a woman under 30 in good health.

In this sample, this clonotype turned up a few times. This chain uses TRBV4-3 with TRBJ2-5; possibly TRBD1 for D (6 bases). Per germline, CDR1 LGHNA and CDR2 YSLEER. V dropped 2 bases and J dropped 5 bases, with 27 bases sitting between them. CDR3 length: 19 amino acids. CDR3 nucleotides: TGCGCCAGCAGCCAAAGGAAGGGACACTTGGCAGACTTTCGCGAGACCCAGTACTTC. It codes for CASSQRKGHLADFRETQYF.

This clonotype was counted only a few times. The chain has TRBV5-1 and TRBJ2-1; the match to TRBD1 covers 7 bases. The CDR3 length is 16 residues. Germline trimming cut 4 bases from V and 8 bases from J; bases unmatched to any gene: 15. CDR1 SGHRS and CDR2 YFSETQ come from the germline V gene. The CDR3 DNA reads as TGCGCCAGCAGCCCAGGGGGTCATTTTGACAAGGATGAGCAGTTCTTC. Protein sequence: CASSPGGHFDKDEQFF.

In its sample, this clonotype was seen a few times. The chain uses TRBV5-1 and TRBJ2-7; TRBD1 agrees at 8 bases. Germline V CDR1 and CDR2: SGHRS, YFSETQ. The CDR3 sequence is 15 residues long. V shed 4 bases, J shed 0 bases, and the junction held 6 bases outside the gene matches. CDR3 nucleotides: TGCGCCAGCAGCCCCGGACAGGGAACCTCCTACGAGCAGTACTTC. This encodes CASSPGQGTSYEQYF.

The rearrangement links TRBV6-6 to TRBJ1-4, with D possibly matching TRBD1 (5 bases). Trimming took off 6 bases at V and 11 bases at J, with 13 bases between the two ends. The CDR3 is 12 amino acids. Germline values: CDR1 MNHNY, CDR2 SVGAGI (reference sequence). CDR3 sequence (DNA): TGTGCCAGCAGCCTGGGACGGTCCAAACTGTTTTTT. Its translation is CASSLGRSKLFF.

This clonotype was counted many times. V is TRBV20-1 and J is TRBJ1-1; D call uncertain. CDR1 is DFQATT and CDR2 is SNEGSKA in the germline V gene (reference sequence). The V end lost 0 bases, the J end lost 9 bases, and 5 bases lay between the germline ends. The CDR3 contains 10 residues. This CDR3 is CSARDVKAFF. The DNA for the CDR3 is TGCAGTGCTAGAGATGTGAAAGCTTTCTTT.